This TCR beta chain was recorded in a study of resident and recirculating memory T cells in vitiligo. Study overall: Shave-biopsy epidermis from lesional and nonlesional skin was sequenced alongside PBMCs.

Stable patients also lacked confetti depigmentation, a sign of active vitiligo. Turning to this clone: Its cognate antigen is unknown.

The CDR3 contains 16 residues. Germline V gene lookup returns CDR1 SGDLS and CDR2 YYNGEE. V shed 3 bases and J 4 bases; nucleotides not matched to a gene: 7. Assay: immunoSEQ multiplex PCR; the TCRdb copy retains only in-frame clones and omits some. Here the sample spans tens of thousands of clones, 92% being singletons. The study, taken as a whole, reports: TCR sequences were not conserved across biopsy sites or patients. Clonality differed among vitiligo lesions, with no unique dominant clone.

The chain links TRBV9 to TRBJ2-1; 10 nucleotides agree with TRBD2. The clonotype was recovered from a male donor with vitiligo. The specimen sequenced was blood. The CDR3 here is CASSAPGLAKYNEQFF. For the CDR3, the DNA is TGTGCCAGCAGCGCACCGGGACTAGCGAAATACAATGAGCAGTTCTTC.